The 9 T cell receptor beta chains given below trace back to one sample, sequenced in a study of cytomegalovirus exposure and HLA in healthy donors. PCR involved 60 Vbeta and 13 Jbeta primers. The method was immunoSEQ multiplex PCR; TCRdb's version includes in-frame clones alone and lacks a portion of them. The sample holds roughly 200,000 clones, roughly a tenth seen once. The material sequenced was PBMCs. Receptors originate from a woman younger than 45 in good health and CMV-seropositive.

The chain combines TRBV6-5 with TRBJ2-5, with 8 bases matching TRBD1. The closer fit of TRBJ2-7 to the DNA end suggests the J call may be wrong. This CDR3 spans 12 amino acids. Germline values: CDR1 MNHEY, CDR2 SVGAGI. CDR3 amino acids: CASSRGRYEQYF. The CDR3 DNA reads TGTGCCAGCAGCAGGGGGCGATACGAGCAGTACTTC.

This clone was counted a few times. Other DNA sequences from this sample encode an identical CDR3 as well. This chain connects TRBV19 to TRBJ1-1, with TRBD1 matching over 7 bases. Germline loops: CDR1 LNHDA, CDR2 SQIVND (reference sequence). This CDR3 contains 13 residues. Trimming at V came to 7 bases and at J to 6 bases, leaving 8 bases not matched to a gene. In DNA form, the CDR3 reads TGTGCCAGTACCATGACAGGGTGGGCTGAAGCTTTCTTT. Translating it yields CASTMTGWAEAFF.

Only a few counts were recorded for this clone. This rearrangement joins TRBV4-2 to TRBJ2-7, with 7 bases lining up with TRBD2. This CDR3 spans 15 amino acids. The V segment lost 1 base and the J segment 1 base; nucleotides outside the gene matches: 4. CDR1 and CDR2 from the germline V gene are LGHNA and YNFKEQ. CDR3 in DNA: TGTGCCAGCAGCCAAGCTAGCGGCCGTTCCTACGAGCAGTACTTC. This translates into CASSQASGRSYEQYF.

The rearrangement joins TRBV9 to TRBJ2-7; TRBD2 is a possible D gene (6 bases). The V end lost 4 bases, the J end lost 7 bases, and 24 bases lay between the germline ends. The germline V gene has CDR1 SGDLS and CDR2 YYNGEE. The length of the CDR3 is 16 residues. DNA of the CDR3: TGTGCCAGCAGCCCCATGGGCGGGAACGTGGGGCAGGAGCAGTACTTC. Protein: CASSPMGGNVGQEQYF.

This chain joins TRBV19 and TRBJ2-6; a possible D gene is TRBD2 (5 bases). Trimming removed 5 bases from V and 0 bases from J, with 8 bases in between. This CDR3 has 15 amino acids. The germline gives CDR1 LNHDA, CDR2 SQIVND (reference sequence). The CDR3 DNA sequence: TGTGCCAGTAGTCCGGGGTACTCTGGGGCCAACGTCCTGACTTTC. Residues: CASSPGYSGANVLTF.

In its sample, this clone was seen a few times. The chain combines TRBV5-1 with TRBJ2-5; 7 bases are a match to TRBD1. In germline, CDR1 is SGHRS, CDR2 YFSETQ. V shed 4 bases and J 4 bases; nucleotides not matched to a gene: 4. The CDR3 contains 13 residues. The CDR3 reads CASSTYRGETQYF. The DNA of the CDR3 is TGCGCCAGCAGCACATACAGGGGAGAGACCCAGTACTTC.

Remarks on this clone: Other DNA sequences in the same sample also yield this CDR3. This chain uses TRBV6-5 with TRBJ2-1, with D maybe TRBD1 (6 bases). The CDR3 contains 14 residues. Germline V gene lookup returns CDR1 MNHEY and CDR2 SVGAGI. Trimming removed 0 bases at V and 4 bases at J, with 7 bases between. This CDR3 reads CASSYSDSYNEQFF. The DNA for the CDR3 is TGTGCCAGCAGTTACTCGGACAGTTACAATGAGCAGTTCTTC.

This clone appeared a few times. J is TRBJ2-7 and V is TRBV11-2, with D unresolved. The ends were cut back, 2 bases at V and 0 bases at J, with 14 bases in the middle. Germline V gene sequence: CDR1 SGHAT, CDR2 FQNNGV. This CDR3 contains 16 residues. Here the CDR3 reads CASSLKPHESSYEQYF. DNA of the CDR3: TGTGCCAGCAGCTTAAAGCCCCACGAGAGCTCCTACGAGCAGTACTTC.

The sample holds a few counts of this clone. This chain uses TRBV19 with TRBJ2-1; TRBD2 matches at 10 bases. The CDR3 extends over 16 amino acids. Germline CDR1 reads LNHDA; CDR2 reads SQIVND (reference sequence). Trimming at V came to 2 bases and at J to 7 bases, leaving 8 bases not matched to a gene. The CDR3 spells CASSILAGERRNEQFF. CDR3 sequence (DNA): TGTGCCAGTAGTATACTAGCGGGAGAGCGTCGTAATGAGCAGTTCTTC.